This T cell receptor (beta chain) was recorded in a study of OX40 agonist ivuxolimab in advanced cancers. At the level of the study: It was ivuxolimab, an agonistic anti-OX40 (CD134) antibody, that patients were treated with. General study results and limits: On average, CD8+ T cells had more expanded clones than CD4+.

Clones were sequenced by immunoSEQ multiplex PCR, and TCRdb holds only the in-frame ones, with some missing. The data show just under 75,000 clones, with approximately 90% seen just once and about 0.42% held by the top ten. This clone was observed a single time. Its antigen remains unidentified. Germline lookup yields CDR1 GTSNPN and CDR2 SVGIG (reference sequence). This CDR3 region has 16 residues. Trimming took 2 bases from V and 4 from J, leaving 21 bases between them. No patient had autoimmune disease or received systemic immunosuppression. V usage is TRBV30 and J usage is TRBJ2-7; perhaps D is TRBD1 or TRBD2 (6 bases each). The sequence was collected from an adult with an advanced solid tumor such as melanoma, head and neck, liver or kidney cancer. The sample consisted of CD4+ or CD8+ T cells sorted from blood, taken in a trial of the OX40 agonist ivuxolimab. This CDR3 is CAWSLPLGGARYEQYF. As DNA, the CDR3 is TGTGCCTGGAGTCTCCCCTTGGGGGGCGCGAGGTACGAGCAGTACTTC.